These 27 T cell receptor beta chains came from one sample sequenced in a study of spatial heterogeneity in lung cancer. Whole-study results and caveats: Tumor mutation counts were tracked by expanded intratumoral alpha and beta TCR counts.

Each CDR3 protein gets one entry after TCRdb re-called the 5' RACE reads with MiXCR. The sample includes about 13,000 distinct CDR3 sequences, roughly 5.6% of them seen just once. The antigens for these receptors are not known. Noted time point: sample taken at primary tumor resection. The sample consisted of lung tumor tissue, taken at surgery. The receptor source for this set is a female donor with early-stage non-small cell lung cancer.

This clonotype was counted at least ten times. Little can be read into the size of this beta chain, an off-target read in a library designed for alpha chains. The genes are TRBV7-8 and TRBJ2-5; TRBD1 or TRBD2 may be the D gene (6 bases each). This CDR3 has 14 amino acids. Germline CDR1 is SGHVS and CDR2 is FQNEAQ. Trimming removed 3 bases from V and 4 bases from J, with 12 bases in between. CDR3 sequence (DNA): TGTGCCAGCAGCTTTCCGGGGGCGGGAGAGACCCAGTACTTC. This codes for CASSFPGAGETQYF. The full variable domain, completed using reference TRBV7-8 and TRBJ2-5, is GAGVSQSPRYKVAKRGQDVALRCDPISGHVSLFWYQQALGQGPEFLTYFQNEAQLDKSGLPSDRFFAERPEGSVSTLKIQRTQQEDSAVYLCASSFPGAGETQYFGPGTRLLVL.

With respect to this clonotype: This beta chain is off target for a library built for alpha chains, so its abundance means little. The chain uses TRBV6-1 and TRBJ1-1; D might be TRBD1 (6 bases). The length of the CDR3 is 12 residues. V was shortened by 6 bases and J by 4 bases, with 9 bases between the two germline ends. CDR1 and CDR2 from the germline V gene are MNHNS and SASEGT. CDR3 nucleotide sequence: TGTGCCAGCAGAACACAGGGCACTGAAGCTTTCTTT. Translation: CASRTQGTEAFF.

This clonotype was counted at least ten times. This beta chain lies outside the target of a library built for alpha chains; its clone size means little. In nucleotides, the CDR3 is TGCAGCGCAAACCCGGGATCCGGCACCGGGGAGCTGTTTTTT. This gives the protein CSANPGSGTGELFF. This rearrangement joins TRBV29-1 to TRBJ2-2; weak D call: TRBD2 (5 bases). Trimming removed 7 bases from V and 4 bases from J, with 16 bases in between. The CDR3 totals 14 residues. The germline gives CDR1 SQVTM, CDR2 ANQGSEA.

Many counts were recorded for this clonotype. This beta chain is an off-target read within a library intended for alpha chains, so its frequency means little. This chain links TRBV20-1 with TRBJ2-7, with 7 positions matching TRBD1. CDR1 DFQATT and CDR2 SNEGSKA come from the germline V gene (reference sequence). The CDR3 totals 14 residues. V trimming: 4 bases; J trimming: 2 bases; junction bases outside the gene matches: 8. As DNA, the CDR3 is TGCAGTGCTACCCAGACAGGGCGCCCCTACGAGCAGTACTTC. It translates to CSATQTGRPYEQYF.

Notes on this clonotype: This beta chain is a stray read from a library made for alpha chains; its abundance is not meaningful. The gene calls are TRBV12-3 or TRBV12-4 and TRBJ2-7, with 10 bases identical to TRBD1. The CDR3 runs 14 residues. V gave up 4 bases and J gave up 5 bases; unmatched junction bases: 5. The CDR3 loop is CASSSRQGANEQYF. The CDR3 DNA reads TGTGCCAGCAGTTCACGACAGGGGGCTAACGAGCAGTACTTC.

To note about this clonotype: This beta chain is an off-target read within a library intended for alpha chains, so its frequency means little. This chain connects TRBV4-3 to TRBJ1-1; D might be TRBD1 (5 bases). The V end was cut by 6 bases, the J end by 4 bases, with 12 bases between. Germline lookup yields CDR1 LGHNA and CDR2 YSLEER. CDR3 size: 13 residues. CDR3 nucleotides: TGCGCCAGCAGACGGGACCTGGGCACTGAAGCTTTCTTT. This sequence encodes CASRRDLGTEAFF.

This clonotype occurred many times. The junction differs from germline at one of its ends, possibly a read error. This beta chain turned up in a library designed for alpha chains; as an off-target read, its abundance says little. The chain carries TRBV5-1 and TRBJ2-2; D is uncertain. CDR1 SGHRS and CDR2 YFSETQ come from the germline V gene. CDR3 length: 17 residues. The CDR3 nucleotides read TGCGCCAGCAGCTTTTACAGCCTGGCCGCGAAGACCGGGGAGCTGTTTTTT. Translated: CASSFYSLAAKTGELFF.

This clonotype was counted many times. The library was built for alpha chains, so this beta chain is an off-target read and its size means little. V usage is TRBV6-1 and J usage is TRBJ1-5; 9 nucleotides match TRBD1. The CDR3 has 15 amino acids. The germline V gene has CDR1 MNHNS and CDR2 SASEGT. J gave up 4 bases and V 6 bases, and 7 bases lay outside the gene matches. Here the CDR3 reads CASREQGAPNQPQHF. In DNA, the CDR3 is TGTGCCAGCAGAGAACAGGGGGCGCCGAATCAGCCCCAGCATTTT.

As to this clonotype: The library was designed around alpha chains, so this beta chain is a stray read whose abundance carries little weight. This sequence joins TRBV7-9 and TRBJ1-5, with a tentative D call TRBD1 (5 bases). Germline CDR1 is SEHNR and CDR2 is FQNEAQ (reference sequence). Trimming took off 1 base at V and 2 bases at J, with 12 bases between the two ends. The length of the CDR3 is 16 residues. In DNA form, the CDR3 reads TGTGCCAGCAGCTTAGGTCAGGGCTCGGGCAATCAGCCCCAGCATTTT. It codes for CASSLGQGSGNQPQHF.

This clonotype was seen many times. This beta chain is off target for a library built for alpha chains, so its abundance means little. The chain carries TRBV10-3 and TRBJ2-4, with a possible D match to TRBD2 (6 bases). This CDR3 spans 12 amino acids. The germline V gene encodes CDR1 ENHRY and CDR2 SYGVKD. Trimming removed 0 bases at V and 10 bases at J, with 7 bases between. The CDR3 bases are TGTGCCATCAGTGAGTCGGGACTGATTCAGTACTTC. Translating it yields CAISESGLIQYF.

This clonotype has a count of ten or more. The size of this beta chain means little, since it is a stray read in a library made for alpha chains. The gene calls are TRBV6-1 and TRBJ2-3; D may be TRBD2 (6 bases). V was shortened by 2 bases and J by 6 bases, with 9 bases between the two germline ends. The CDR3 is 13 amino acids. In germline, CDR1 is MNHNS, CDR2 SASEGT. CDR3 DNA sequence: TGTGCCAGCAGTGAATGGGGACTGGATACGCAGTATTTT. Translation: CASSEWGLDTQYF.

At least ten counts were recorded for this clonotype. Since it is a stray read in a library aimed at alpha chains, this beta chain has a size that is not meaningful. The V and J genes are TRBV7-9 and TRBJ1-2; 7 positions match TRBD1. Germline CDR1 SEHNR, CDR2 FQNEAQ (reference sequence). V trimming: 0 bases; J trimming: 4 bases; junction bases outside the gene matches: 5. CDR3 length: 15 amino acids. The CDR3: CASSLAEGAVYGYTF. The CDR3 nucleotides read TGTGCCAGCAGCTTAGCAGAGGGGGCCGTCTATGGCTACACCTTC.

This clonotype was observed at least ten times. This beta chain is an unintended read in a library built for alpha chains; its size means little. As DNA, the CDR3 is TGTGCCAGCCTTGAAATTGGTTACGAGCAGTACTTC. It codes for CASLEIGYEQYF. This chain links TRBV6-1 with TRBJ2-7; D uncertain. The CDR3 runs 12 residues. V lost 8 bases to trimming and J lost 4 bases, with 12 bases between them. Germline V gives CDR1 MNHNS, CDR2 SASEGT.

This clonotype was seen ten or more times. This beta chain lies outside the target of a library built for alpha chains; its clone size means little. The chain employs TRBV20-1 and TRBJ2-5; 9 nucleotides align to TRBD2. Trimming at V came to 6 bases and at J to 4 bases, leaving 6 bases not matched to a gene. Germline assignment: CDR1 DFQATT and CDR2 SNEGSKA (reference sequence). The CDR3 contains 13 residues. The chain's CDR3 is CSATGTSRETQYF. As DNA, the CDR3 is TGCAGTGCAACCGGGACTAGCCGAGAGACCCAGTACTTC.

This clonotype showed up many times. For a library built for alpha chains, this beta chain is a stray read; little rests on its size. This chain links TRBV11-2 with TRBJ1-3; possible D gene TRBD1, 5 bases. Germline V gene sequence: CDR1 SGHAT, CDR2 FQNNGV. V lost 1 base to trimming and J lost 4 bases, with 11 bases between them. This CDR3 comprises 15 residues. As DNA, the CDR3 is TGTGCCAGCAGCTTAGTTCGAGGGGTCGGAAACACCATATATTTT. It codes for CASSLVRGVGNTIYF.

The sample holds many counts of this clonotype. With the library built for alpha chains, this beta chain is off target and its frequency is not meaningful. This sequence joins TRBV29-1 and TRBJ2-2; tentatively, D is TRBD1 (6 bases). The CDR3 spans 15 residues. V lost 6 bases to trimming and J lost 1 base, with 15 bases between them. Germline lookup yields CDR1 SQVTM and CDR2 ANQGSEA. The CDR3 DNA sequence: TGCAGCGTGGACACAGGGTTGGAGAACACCGGGGAGCTGTTTTTT. Encoded protein: CSVDTGLENTGELFF.

This clonotype was detected ten times or more. This beta chain appears as a stray read in a library generated for alpha chains; its size is not informative. The V call is TRBV7-9, the J call TRBJ1-4; tentatively, D is TRBD1 (5 bases). V was shortened by 0 bases and J by 7 bases, with 9 bases between the two germline ends. The V gene's germline CDR1 is SEHNR and CDR2 FQNEAQ (reference sequence). The CDR3 has 14 residues. CDR3 residues: CASSLAQGGEKLFF. The CDR3 nucleotides read TGTGCCAGCAGCTTAGCCCAGGGAGGTGAAAAACTGTTTTTT.

This clonotype was seen at least ten times. This beta chain is an off-target read within a library intended for alpha chains, so its frequency means little. The chain recombines TRBV7-8 with TRBJ2-3, with a possible D match to TRBD2 (6 bases). V shed 6 bases and J shed 6 bases, with 19 bases lying between them. CDR3 size: 15 residues. Looked up from germline, CDR1 is SGHVS and CDR2 is FQNEAQ. The DNA of the CDR3 is TGTGCCAGCAGTTCAGGGTGGGGAGGCGGGGATACGCAGTATTTT. As protein: CASSSGWGGGDTQYF.

This clonotype has ten or more counts. This beta chain lies outside the target of a library built for alpha chains; its clone size means little. The chain carries TRBV20-1 and TRBJ1-1; the D gene is possibly TRBD1 (6 bases). Trimming took 3 bases from V and 4 from J, leaving 24 bases between them. CDR3 length equals 17 residues. Per the germline V gene, CDR1 is DFQATT and CDR2 is SNEGSKA (reference sequence). Here the CDR3 reads CSARPTKGGMWITEAFF. For the CDR3, the DNA is TGCAGTGCTAGGCCTACGAAAGGGGGTATGTGGATCACTGAAGCTTTCTTT.

At least ten counts were recorded for this clonotype. For a library built for alpha chains, this beta chain is a stray read; little rests on its size. This chain uses TRBV3-1 with TRBJ1-1; D is possibly TRBD1 (5 bases). Germline CDR1 reads LGHDT; CDR2 reads YNNKEL (reference sequence). The CDR3 is 13 amino acids. With 8 bases removed from V and 5 bases from J, the gap between germline ends came to 15 bases. The CDR3 loop is CASRRGVGTEAFF. The CDR3 DNA reads as TGTGCCAGCCGGAGGGGAGTTGGAACTGAAGCTTTCTTT.

This clonotype was recorded many times. This beta chain came through as a stray read in a library set up for alpha chains, and its size says little. The V call is TRBV2, the J call TRBJ2-3; 7 bases line up with TRBD2. The CDR3 contains 14 residues. Germline V lookup: CDR1 SNHLY, CDR2 FYNNEI. The J segment lost 3 bases and the V segment lost 4 bases, leaving 4 bases of the junction unmatched. In DNA, the CDR3 is TGTGCCAGCAGTGTAGGGAGGGGAACAGATACGCAGTATTTT. It yields the protein CASSVGRGTDTQYF.

This clonotype is medium-sized (0.01 to 0.1%) in the sample. Since the library was made to target alpha chains, this beta chain is a stray read and its abundance is not meaningful. This chain connects TRBV5-1 to TRBJ2-2; 8 bases are shared with TRBD2. After removal of 7 bases from V and 4 bases from J, the junction contained 9 bases not matched to a gene. In germline, CDR1 is SGHRS, CDR2 YFSETQ. The CDR3 has 15 residues. For the CDR3, the DNA is TGCGCCAGCCATCCCGCGGGGGGCGTCACCGGGGAGCTGTTTTTT. Amino acids: CASHPAGGVTGELFF. The variable domain in full, with the rest retrieved from reference TRBV5-1 and TRBJ2-2, is KAGVTQTPRYLIKTRGQQVTLSCSPISGHRSVSWYQQTPGQGLQFLFEYFSETQRNKGNFPGRFSGRQFSNSRSEMNVSTLELGDSALYLCASHPAGGVTGELFFGEGSRLTVL.

This clonotype was seen ten or more times. Found in a library prepared for alpha chains, this beta chain is an off-target read, and its abundance has little meaning. The chain is built from TRBV12-3 or TRBV12-4 and TRBJ1-5, with 9 bases that match TRBD1. Unmatched junction bases numbered 5, after V lost 5 bases and J lost 3 bases. The CDR3 length is 15 residues. The CDR3 protein is CASSRTGAFNQPQHF. In DNA, the CDR3 is TGTGCCAGCAGTAGGACAGGGGCCTTCAATCAGCCCCAGCATTTT.

At least ten counts were recorded for this clonotype. The library was built for alpha chains, so this beta chain is an off-target read and its size means little. CDR3 nucleotide sequence: TGTGCCAGCAGCTCACTTAGCGGGGGGCGTGATACGCAGTATTTT. It codes for CASSSLSGGRDTQYF. The genes are TRBV5-5 and TRBJ2-3, with 10 bases identical to TRBD2. Germline V gene sequence: CDR1 SGHKS, CDR2 YYEKEE (reference sequence). The CDR3 has 15 residues. V was clipped by 3 bases and J by 6 bases; unmatched bases: 7.

This clonotype was counted ten times or more. Found in a library prepared for alpha chains, this beta chain is an off-target read, and its abundance has little meaning. The chain links TRBV12-3 or TRBV12-4 to TRBJ1-1; D is perhaps TRBD1 (6 bases). There are 13 residues in the CDR3. The ends were cut back, 3 bases at V and 5 bases at J, with 10 bases in the middle. The CDR3 loop is CASSFRGITEAFF. The CDR3 DNA sequence: TGTGCCAGCAGTTTTAGGGGGATAACTGAAGCTTTCTTT.

Within the sample, this clonotype is medium-sized. This beta chain is an unintended read in a library built for alpha chains; its size means little. This rearrangement joins TRBV12-3 or TRBV12-4 to TRBJ2-3, with 7 nucleotides matching TRBD2. The CDR3 runs 15 residues. V was clipped by 3 bases and J by 2 bases; unmatched bases: 5. The DNA for the CDR3 is TGTGCCAGCAGTTTGGGAGCGGGGACCACAGATACGCAGTATTTT. Translated: CASSLGAGTTDTQYF.

This clonotype was recorded many times. This beta chain appears as a stray read in a library generated for alpha chains; its size is not informative. This chain connects TRBV7-9 to TRBJ2-2; a possible D gene is TRBD1 (5 bases). This CDR3 has 14 residues. Trimming shortened V by 5 bases and J by 2 bases, and 9 bases separated the two germline ends. Germline V gene lookup returns CDR1 SEHNR and CDR2 FQNEAQ (reference sequence). This chain's CDR3 is CASSPDTNTGELFF. The CDR3 DNA reads as TGTGCCAGCAGCCCGGACACCAACACCGGGGAGCTGTTTTTT.